This paragraph reports one T cell receptor (beta chain). This table comes from immunoSEQ multiplex PCR, and its TCRdb copy is limited to in-frame clones, with some not included. Among 65,000 to 75,000 clones listed, nearly 90% were seen once. The source of the sample is a study of OX40 agonist ivuxolimab in advanced cancers. About the research overall: An agonistic anti-OX40 (CD134) antibody, ivuxolimab, was used to treat the patients.

Germline assignment: CDR1 MNHEY and CDR2 SMNVEV (reference sequence). The CDR3 totals 15 residues. The V and J ends lost 6 bases and 4 bases, in that order; junction bases with no gene match: 8. This chain connects TRBV27 to TRBJ2-2, with TRBD2 matching over 7 bases. The clonotype comes from an adult with an advanced solid tumor such as melanoma, head and neck, liver or kidney cancer. Sequencing used CD4+ or CD8+ T cells sorted from blood, obtained in a trial of the OX40 agonist ivuxolimab. The CDR3 spells CASSFRGVATGELFF. The CDR3 nucleotides read TGTGCCAGCAGCTTTCGGGGGGTCGCCACCGGGGAGCTGTTTTTT.